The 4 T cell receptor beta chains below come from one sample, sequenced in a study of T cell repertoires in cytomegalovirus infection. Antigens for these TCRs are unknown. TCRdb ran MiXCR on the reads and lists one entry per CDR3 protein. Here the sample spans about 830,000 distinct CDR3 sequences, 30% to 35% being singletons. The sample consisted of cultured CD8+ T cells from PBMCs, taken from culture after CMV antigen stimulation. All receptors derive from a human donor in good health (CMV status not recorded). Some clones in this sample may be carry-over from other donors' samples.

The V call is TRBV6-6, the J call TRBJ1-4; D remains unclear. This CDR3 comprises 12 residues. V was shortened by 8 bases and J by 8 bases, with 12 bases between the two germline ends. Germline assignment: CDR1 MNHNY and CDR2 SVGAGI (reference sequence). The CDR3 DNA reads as TGTGCCAGCGGCCGAGAGAGGGAAAAACTGTTTTTT. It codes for CASGREREKLFF.

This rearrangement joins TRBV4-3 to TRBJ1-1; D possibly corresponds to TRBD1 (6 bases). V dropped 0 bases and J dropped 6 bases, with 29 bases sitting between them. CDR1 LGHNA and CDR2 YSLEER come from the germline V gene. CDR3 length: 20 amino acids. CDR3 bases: TGCGCCAGCAGCCAAGATGGCCCTCCGGGGGGCGGATCACTCCCCCCTGAAGCTTTCTTT. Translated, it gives CASSQDGPPGGGSLPPEAFF.

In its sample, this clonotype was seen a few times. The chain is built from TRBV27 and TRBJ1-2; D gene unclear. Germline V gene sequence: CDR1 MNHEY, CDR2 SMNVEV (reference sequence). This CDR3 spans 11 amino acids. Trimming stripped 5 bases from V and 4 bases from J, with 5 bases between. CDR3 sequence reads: CASSNGYGYTF. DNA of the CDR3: TGTGCCAGCAGTAATGGCTATGGCTACACCTTC.

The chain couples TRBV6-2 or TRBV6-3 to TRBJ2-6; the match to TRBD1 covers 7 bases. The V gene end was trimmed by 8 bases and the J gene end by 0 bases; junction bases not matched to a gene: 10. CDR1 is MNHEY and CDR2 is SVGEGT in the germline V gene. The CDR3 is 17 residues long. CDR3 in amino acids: CASDDGQEISGANVLTF. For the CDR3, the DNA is TGTGCCAGCGACGACGGACAGGAGATCTCTGGGGCCAACGTCCTGACTTTC.